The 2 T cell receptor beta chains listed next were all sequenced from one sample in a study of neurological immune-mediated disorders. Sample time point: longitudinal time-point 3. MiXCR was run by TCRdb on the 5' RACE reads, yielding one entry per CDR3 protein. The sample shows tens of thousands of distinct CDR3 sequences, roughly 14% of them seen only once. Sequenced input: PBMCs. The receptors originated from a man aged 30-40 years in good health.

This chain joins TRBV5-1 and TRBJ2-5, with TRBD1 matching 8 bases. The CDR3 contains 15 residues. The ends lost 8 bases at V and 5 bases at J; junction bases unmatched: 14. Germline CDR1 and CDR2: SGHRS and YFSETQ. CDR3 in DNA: TGCGCCAGTCGACAGTCCCACAGGGGGTACGAGACCCAGTACTTC. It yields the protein CASRQSHRGYETQYF.

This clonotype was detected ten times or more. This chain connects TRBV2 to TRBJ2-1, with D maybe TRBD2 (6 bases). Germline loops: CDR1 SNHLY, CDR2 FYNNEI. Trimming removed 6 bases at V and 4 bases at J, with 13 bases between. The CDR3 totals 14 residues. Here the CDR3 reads CASRSGSGYNEQFF. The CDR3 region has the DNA TGTGCCAGCAGGTCAGGAAGCGGGTACAATGAGCAGTTCTTC.